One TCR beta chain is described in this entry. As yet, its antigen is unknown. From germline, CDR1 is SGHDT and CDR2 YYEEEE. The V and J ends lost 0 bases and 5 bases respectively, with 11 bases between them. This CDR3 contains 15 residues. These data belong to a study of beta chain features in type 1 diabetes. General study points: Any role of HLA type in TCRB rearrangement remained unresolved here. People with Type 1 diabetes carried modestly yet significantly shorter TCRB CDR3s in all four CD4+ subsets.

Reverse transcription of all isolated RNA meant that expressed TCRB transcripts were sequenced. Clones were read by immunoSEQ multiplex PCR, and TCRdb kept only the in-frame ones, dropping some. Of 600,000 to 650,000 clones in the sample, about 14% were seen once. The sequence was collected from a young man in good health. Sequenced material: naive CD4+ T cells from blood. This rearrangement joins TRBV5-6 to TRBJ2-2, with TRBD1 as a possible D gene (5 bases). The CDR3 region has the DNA TGTGCCAGCAGCTTGGTGCAGGGTTGGACCGGGGAGCTGTTTTTT. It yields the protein CASSLVQGWTGELFF. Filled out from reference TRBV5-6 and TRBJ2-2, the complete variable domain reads DAGVTQSPTHLIKTRGQQVTLRCSPKSGHDTVSWYQQALGQGPQFIFQYYEEEERQRGNFPDRFSGHQFPNYSSELNVNALLLGDSALYLCASSLVQGWTGELFFGEGSRLTVL.